This T cell receptor (beta chain) was retrieved from a study of T-cell memory formation after mild COVID-19. Findings and limits, study-wide: There was a balanced CD4/CD8 profile in clones contracting day 15 to 85, and later expanders leaned CD4+.

Of note for this clonotype: Its antigen is not known.

From the 5' RACE reads, TCRdb called clonotypes with MiXCR, one entry per CDR3 protein. The table shows about 560,000 distinct CDR3 sequences, with more than 15% occurring only once. Germline-derived CDR1 and CDR2 are SGHVS and FNYEAQ. The CDR3 covers 17 residues. After removal of 0 bases from V and 6 bases from J, the junction contained 9 bases not matched to a gene. The rearrangement uses TRBV7-6 and TRBJ2-1; TRBD2 matches 9 bases. This clonotype was sampled from an adult woman who had mild COVID-19 (a few samples of this study predate the infection). Cell type and time point are not known. The sequenced sample consisted of PBMCs or a T cell subset sorted from them (not recorded which). The CDR3 reads CASSLAASGEWGNEQFF. DNA for the CDR3: TGTGCCAGCAGCTTAGCCGCTAGCGGGGAATGGGGCAATGAGCAGTTCTTC.